Here is one TCR beta chain with its context. Original methodology: Estimates of nucleated cell counts were drawn from the amplification of reference gene primers. Measured with immunoSEQ multiplex PCR; TCRdb has only the in-frame clones, and not every one. V, J and clone size were drawn from that table, and D and trimming were deduced from the DNA. This table holds about 50,000 clones, roughly 89% found once. The sample is drawn from a study of blood T cell repertoires in COVID-19. About the study: The study drew acute and convalescent COVID-19 samples from the United States, Italy and Spain. In each case, the material was cDNA or gDNA derived from T cells, B-cell-depleted T cells, or PBMCs.

CDR3 length: 15 amino acids. V shed 0 bases and J shed 8 bases, with 14 bases lying between them. Germline CDR1 SGHDT, CDR2 YYEEEE. The gene calls are TRBV5-6 and TRBJ1-4, with D unresolved. This TCR came from a woman older than 75 with acute or convalescent COVID-19. Sequencing was carried out using peripheral blood. CDR3 protein: CASSLEGGLREKLFF. CDR3 DNA sequence: TGTGCCAGCAGCTTGGAGGGAGGGCTACGCGAAAAACTGTTTTTT.